The sequence of this TCR beta chain was determined in a study of T cell changes during pregnancy in multiple sclerosis. TCRdb's copy holds only in-frame clones and misses some; the assay was immunoSEQ multiplex PCR. Here the sample spans tens of thousands of clones, about 92% being singletons. This specimen was CD4+ T cells from peripheral blood mononuclear cells, taken in the third trimester of pregnancy. The sequence was collected from a female donor with multiple sclerosis, enrolled in a pregnancy study.

DNA for the CDR3: TGCGCCAGCAGCCAAGATGGACAGGGCACTGAAGCTTTCTTT. It yields the protein CASSQDGQGTEAFF. V is TRBV4-3 and J is TRBJ1-1; TRBD1 matches at 8 bases. V lost 0 bases to trimming and J lost 4 bases; unmatched junction nucleotides: 1. Germline V CDR1 and CDR2: LGHNA, YSLEER. This CDR3 region has 14 residues.